One T cell receptor (beta chain) is described in this entry. The antigen remains unidentified. The PCR made use of 60 Vbeta and 13 Jbeta primers. Data came from immunoSEQ multiplex PCR; TCRdb stores just in-frame clones and leaves some out. The table has roughly 180,000 clones, roughly a tenth seen once. The data originate from a study of cytomegalovirus exposure and HLA in healthy donors. Study-level results: Specificity of three CMV-associated chains for CMV antigens was verified in vitro. Versus the approximately 700-donor mean, an Asian-associated ancestry cluster reportedly showed fewer N-insertions in a later analysis.

CDR1 is MNHNY, CDR2 SVGAGI, per germline (reference sequence). The CDR3 has 16 amino acids. The V gene end was trimmed by 5 bases and the J gene end by 1 base; junction bases not matched to a gene: 8. Sequences were obtained from PBMCs. The origin of this receptor is a woman in her twenties or thirties in good health and CMV-seropositive. This sequence joins TRBV6-6 and TRBJ1-3; 7 bases agree with TRBD1. CDR3 in amino acids: CASSTGWDRSGNTIYF. CDR3 sequence (DNA): TGTGCCAGCAGTACGGGATGGGACAGATCTGGAAACACCATATATTTT.